This T cell receptor beta chain emerged from a study of Tregs in tolerant kidney transplant recipients. Measured with immunoSEQ multiplex PCR; TCRdb has only the in-frame clones, and not every one. The sample consists of about 50,000 clones, over 85% of them appearing once. Related graft donors supplied nonmyeloablative bone marrow transplants, and mixed chimerism was transient. Unstimulated Tregs (CD4+CD25+CD127-) and CD4+CD25- non-Tregs were sorted from PBMCs. Trimming shortened V by 3 bases and J by 0 bases, and 11 bases separated the two germline ends. From germline, CDR1 is SGHRS and CDR2 YFSETQ. This CDR3 comprises 15 residues.

The source of this sequence is a human patient who received a combined kidney and bone marrow transplant. A share of the T cells may be of graft donor origin. The chain carries TRBV5-1 and TRBJ2-3; D gene ambiguous. Sequencing was performed on CD8+ T cells from blood (PBMCs), taken 12 months after the transplant. CDR3 amino acids: CASSYTLTSTDTQYF. In DNA form, the CDR3 reads TGCGCCAGCAGCTATACACTAACTAGCACAGATACGCAGTATTTT.